This T cell receptor (beta chain) stems from a study of spatial heterogeneity in lung cancer. Study at large: Detected beta-chain sequences consistently exceeded alpha-chain sequences. Overall study findings and caveats: Higher tumor mutation counts went along with higher counts of expanded intratumoral alpha and beta TCRs.

Each molecule of TCR cDNA was tagged with one unique molecular identifier. TCRdb reanalysed the 5' RACE reads using MiXCR and keeps one entry per CDR3 protein. Of roughly 10,000 distinct CDR3 sequences in the sample, approximately 8.1% were seen once. The time point: sample taken at primary tumor resection. Samples were obtained from about 75 donors, all untreated early-stage non-small cell lung cancer patients. Whole RNA, which was extracted from tumor, nontumor lung tissue or frozen PBMC, was sequenced without any cell sorting. This CDR3 spans 14 amino acids. The germline CDR1 and CDR2 sequences are DFQATT and SNEGSKA (reference sequence). The ends lost 6 bases at V and 8 bases at J; junction bases unmatched: 10. This clonotype is judged medium-sized. Its antigen is currently unknown.

The chain has TRBV20-1 and TRBJ2-3; TRBD2 agrees at 11 bases. The input for sequencing was lung tumor tissue, taken at surgery. This clonotype originated in a male donor with early-stage non-small cell lung cancer. CDR3 DNA: TGCAGTGCGTATCTGGGACTAGCGGACTCTACGCAGTATTTT. It yields the protein CSAYLGLADSTQYF.